These T cell receptor beta chains were read from a single sample in a study of blood T cell repertoires in COVID-19. Sequencing was performed with immunoSEQ multiplex PCR; in TCRdb, only in-frame clones are kept and a portion is missing. This sample has 42,000 or so clones; 92% occur once, and the top ten carry about 9.2%. Sequenced: peripheral blood. The receptors come from a man in his forties or fifties with active COVID-19. Both conserved end residues are part of each CDR3. A D gene is named only where the DNA matches it firmly. Only some rows state a clone size, as once, few, many or a class for expanded clones.

CDR3nt | CDR3aa | j_gene | abundance | d_gene | v_gene
TGCGCCAGCAGCCGGGGGACTAGCCGGGTCAACGAGCAGTACTTC | CASSRGTSRVNEQYF | TRBJ2-7 | NA | TRBD2 | TRBV5-1
TGTGCCAGCAGCTCTCAGACAGGACCCTACGAGCAGTACTTC | CASSSQTGPYEQYF | TRBJ2-7 | NA | NA | TRBV7-9
TGTGCCAGCAGCTTAGACAGGGGAGGCAATCAGCCCCAGCATTTT | CASSLDRGGNQPQHF | TRBJ1-5 | NA | TRBD1 | TRBV7-9
TGTGCCAGTAGTAAGACTAGCGGGAGGTCCGGTGAGCAGTTCTTC | CASSKTSGRSGEQFF | TRBJ2-1 | NA | TRBD2 | TRBV19
TGCGCCAGCAGTGAGTACAGGGACTATGGCTACACCTTC | CASSEYRDYGYTF | TRBJ1-2 | once | NA | TRBV10-1
TGTGCCAGTAGTTTCGCGCGGGGTGATACGCAGTATTTT | CASSFARGDTQYF | TRBJ2-3 | NA | NA | TRBV19
TGTGCCAGCAGGCCCGGGACTAGCTCCTACGAGCAGTACTTC | CASRPGTSSYEQYF | TRBJ2-7 | NA | TRBD2 | TRBV28
TGTGCCAGCAGCTTCACTAGCGGGGCCCCTTTGGAGCAGTTCTTC | CASSFTSGAPLEQFF | TRBJ2-1 | NA | TRBD2 | TRBV5-4
TGCGCCAGCAGCTTGGGGGGAGAGGAGACCCAGTACTTC | CASSLGGEETQYF | TRBJ2-5 | NA | NA | TRBV5-1
TGCGCCAGCAGCTTTACAGGGAGCTATGGCTACACCTTC | CASSFTGSYGYTF | TRBJ1-2 | NA | NA | TRBV5-1
TGTGCCAGCAGCTTAGGTCAGGGGACGGCCAACGTCCTGACTTTC | CASSLGQGTANVLTF | TRBJ2-6 | NA | NA | TRBV7-2
TGTGCCACCAGGCCCCTCGGGGATAACTATGGCTACACCTTC | CATRPLGDNYGYTF | TRBJ1-2 | NA | NA | TRBV15
TGTGCCAGCAGACCAGGGGACAACACTGAAGCTTTCTTT | CASRPGDNTEAFF | TRBJ1-1 | NA | NA | TRBV28
TGCGCCAGCAGCTTGGTTTTTCAGACCGGGGAGCTGTTTTTT | CASSLVFQTGELFF | TRBJ2-2 | NA | NA | TRBV5-1
TGTGCCATAGCCGCGGGGCACGAATCTGAGCCCCAGCATTTT | CAIAAGHESEPQHF | TRBJ1-5 | NA | NA | TRBV19
TGTGCCAGCAGCCCTAGACCCGAAGGCTACGAGCAGTACTTC | CASSPRPEGYEQYF | TRBJ2-7 | NA | NA | TRBV5-5
TGTGCCAGCAGTTTACTTCGGACTAGCGGGCGCCCCTACGAGCAGTACTTC | CASSLLRTSGRPYEQYF | TRBJ2-7 | NA | TRBD2 | TRBV27
TGTGCCAGCAGCCATTCCCCCAGGCTGAACACTGAAGCTTTCTTT | CASSHSPRLNTEAFF | TRBJ1-1 | NA | NA | TRBV14
TGTGCCAGCAGCCGCGCACTAGCGGGAGGTCGGACGCAGTTCTTC | CASSRALAGGRTQFF | TRBJ2-1 | once | TRBD2 | TRBV4-2
TGTGCCAGCAGCCACACTAGCGAATCCTACAATGAGCAGTTCTTC | CASSHTSESYNEQFF | TRBJ2-1 | NA | TRBD2 | TRBV28
TGTGCCAGCTCACCATTTCGCGGGAGAAACTCAATCTACGAGCAGTACTTC | CASSPFRGRNSIYEQYF | TRBJ2-7 | NA | TRBD2 | TRBV18
TGTGCCAGCAGCGCGGGGCTAGCGGGAAAGCAGTTCTTC | CASSAGLAGKQFF | TRBJ2-1 | NA | TRBD2 | TRBV7-3
TGTGCCAGCAGCTTAGGACAGGGATACACTGAAGCTTTCTTT | CASSLGQGYTEAFF | TRBJ1-1 | NA | TRBD1 | TRBV11-2
TGCGCCAGCAGCTTGCAAGGGAGCTCCTACGAGCAGTACTTC | CASSLQGSSYEQYF | TRBJ2-7 | NA | NA | TRBV5-1
TGTGCCAGCAGCACCCGGGACAGGGGGACGTGGGAGCAGTACTTC | CASSTRDRGTWEQYF | TRBJ2-7 | NA | TRBD1 | TRBV7-9
TGTGCCAGTTCGGGGGATCACTCCTACAATGAGCAGTTCTTC | CASSGDHSYNEQFF | TRBJ2-1 | medium-sized | NA | TRBV27
TGCGCCAGCAGCTTGTCCGGTCGGACAGGCGGCTATGGCTACACCTTC | CASSLSGRTGGYGYTF | TRBJ1-2 | NA | TRBD1 | TRBV5-1
TGTGCCAGCAGTTACCGTACAGTTTCTGTCGAGCAGTACTTC | CASSYRTVSVEQYF | TRBJ2-7 | once | NA | TRBV6-5
TGTGCCAGCAGTTACAGTAGGAGTGAAGCTTTCTTT | CASSYSRSEAFF | TRBJ1-1 | few | NA | TRBV6-6
TGTGCCAGCAGCCTAACGTGGCGGGCGCAGTACTTC | CASSLTWRAQYF | TRBJ2-7 | NA | NA | TRBV28
TGCGCCAGCAGTAGACAGGGGTTGGTGGGCTACACCTTC | CASSRQGLVGYTF | TRBJ1-2 | NA | TRBD1 | TRBV10-2
TGTGCCAGCAGTTCATTCACAGGGGCTATAACCTACGAAAAACTGTTTTTT | CASSSFTGAITYEKLFF | TRBJ1-4 | NA | TRBD1 | TRBV27
TGCGCCAGCAGCCCCGAGGGGGACCTGGCTAACTATGGCTACACCTTC | CASSPEGDLANYGYTF | TRBJ1-2 | few | NA | TRBV5-1
TGTGCCAGCAGTTCCCCGGGACTTAACTACGAGCAGTACTTC | CASSSPGLNYEQYF | TRBJ2-7 | NA | NA | TRBV28
TGTGCCAGCACCAGGCAGGACGAGCAGTACTTC | CASTRQDEQYF | TRBJ2-7 | once | NA | TRBV6-5
TGTGCCAGTAAACGGACTACTGGGGCCAACGTCCTGACTTTC | CASKRTTGANVLTF | TRBJ2-6 | once | NA | TRBV19
TGTGCCAGCAGCTTAGCGGACAGGGGCGATACGCAGTATTTT | CASSLADRGDTQYF | TRBJ2-3 | NA | TRBD1 | TRBV7-9
TGTGCCAGCAGCCAAGACGGACTAGCGGGTCCCTCCGGGGCCACCGGGGAGCTGTTTTTT | CASSQDGLAGPSGATGELFF | TRBJ2-2 | NA | TRBD2 | TRBV3-1/TRBV3-2
TGTGCCAGCAGCCACCCACCGACTAGCGGGATGGGGGAGCAGTACTTC | CASSHPPTSGMGEQYF | TRBJ2-7 | once | TRBD2 | TRBV11-2
TGTGCCATCAGCCAGACAGGGGGCACTGAAGCTTTCTTT | CAISQTGGTEAFF | TRBJ1-1 | NA | TRBD1 | TRBV10-3
TGTGCCAGCCGCTTCTTTGGCCCAAACAATGAGCAGTTCTTC | CASRFFGPNNEQFF | TRBJ2-1 | NA | NA | TRBV7-2
TGTGCCAGCAGAAAACAAAAGCGGGAGACACTTCAGTCCTACAATGAGCAGTTCTTC | CASRKQKRETLQSYNEQFF | TRBJ2-1 | NA | TRBD2 | TRBV28
TGTGCCAGCAGTTCAGACAGGGCCCAGCATTTT | CASSSDRAQHF | TRBJ1-5 | once | TRBD1 | TRBV6-5
TGTGCCAGTAGTAAAGACTCCTCTGGACTCTACGAGCAGTACTTC | CASSKDSSGLYEQYF | TRBJ2-7 | NA | NA | TRBV19
TGCGCCAGCAGCTTGGCCCTTGGTTCTAGCGGGTACGAGCAGTACTTC | CASSLALGSSGYEQYF | TRBJ2-7 | NA | TRBD2 | TRBV5-1
TGTGCCAGCTCACCGTCTGGTATCACCGGGACTAGCGGTACCCAGTACTTC | CASSPSGITGTSGTQYF | TRBJ2-5 | NA | TRBD2 | TRBV18
TGTGCCAGCGGGGGAGGGTCCTATGGCTACACCTTC | CASGGGSYGYTF | TRBJ1-2 | NA | NA | TRBV28
TGTGCCAGCAGGTCCTTCAGGGGCTACACCTTC | CASRSFRGYTF | TRBJ1-2 | NA | NA | TRBV28
TGTGCCAGCAGCTTAGCGCTACCTCCGGTGTGGTACTTC | CASSLALPPVWYF | TRBJ2-7 | NA | NA | TRBV7-9
TGTGCCAGTACCCAACCCCCACAGGCTTCCCTATCTGGCTACACCTTC | CASTQPPQASLSGYTF | TRBJ1-2 | NA | NA | TRBV19
TGTGCCAGCAGCTCGGGACAGAGCACCGGGGAGCTGTTTTTT | CASSSGQSTGELFF | TRBJ2-2 | NA | TRBD1 | TRBV7-6
TGTGCCAGCAGACTAGCGGGACGGGAGACCCAGTACTTC | CASRLAGRETQYF | TRBJ2-5 | NA | TRBD2 | TRBV6-6
TGTGCCAGCAGCATTACTAGCGGGAGTCTCTACAATGAGCAGTTCTTC | CASSITSGSLYNEQFF | TRBJ2-1 | NA | TRBD2 | TRBV7-2
TGTGCCAGCAGCTCCGGACTAGCGGGAGTCAACGAGCAGTACTTC | CASSSGLAGVNEQYF | TRBJ2-7 | NA | TRBD2 | TRBV11-2
TGCGCCAGCAGCTTGGCAACTACAGGGGTCTTCACTGAAGCTTTCTTT | CASSLATTGVFTEAFF | TRBJ1-1 | NA | TRBD1 | TRBV5-1
TGCGCCAGCAGCCAAGATCGGCTAGGAGGGGAGCTGTTTTTT | CASSQDRLGGELFF | TRBJ2-2 | NA | NA | TRBV4-1
TGCGCCAGCAGCTTGGACGGGAACTACGAGCAGTACTTC | CASSLDGNYEQYF | TRBJ2-7 | NA | NA | TRBV5-1